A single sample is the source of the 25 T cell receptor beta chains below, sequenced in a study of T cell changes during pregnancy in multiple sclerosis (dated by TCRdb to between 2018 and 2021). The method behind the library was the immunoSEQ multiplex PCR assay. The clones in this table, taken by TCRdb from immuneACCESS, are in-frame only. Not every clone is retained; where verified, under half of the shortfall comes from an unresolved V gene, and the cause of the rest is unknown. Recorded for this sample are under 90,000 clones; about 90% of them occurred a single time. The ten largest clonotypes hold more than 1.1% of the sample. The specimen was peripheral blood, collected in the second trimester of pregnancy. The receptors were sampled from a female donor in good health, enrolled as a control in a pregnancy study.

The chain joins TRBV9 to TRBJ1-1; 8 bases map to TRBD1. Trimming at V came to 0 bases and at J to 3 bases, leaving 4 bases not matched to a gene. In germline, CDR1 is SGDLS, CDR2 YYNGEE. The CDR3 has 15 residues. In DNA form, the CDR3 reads TGTGCCAGCAGCGTAGAAGACAGGGGTGACACTGAAGCTTTCTTT. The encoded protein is CASSVEDRGDTEAFF. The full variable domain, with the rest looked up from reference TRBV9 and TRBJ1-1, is DSGVTQTPKHLITATGQRVTLRCSPRSGDLSVYWYQQSLDQGLQFLIQYYNGEERAKGNILERFSAQQFPDLHSELNLSSLELGDSALYFCASSVEDRGDTEAFFGQGTRLTVV.

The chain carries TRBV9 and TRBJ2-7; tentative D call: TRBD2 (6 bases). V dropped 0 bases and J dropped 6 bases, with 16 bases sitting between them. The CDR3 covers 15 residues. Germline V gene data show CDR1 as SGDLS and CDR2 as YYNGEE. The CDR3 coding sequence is TGTGCCAGCAGCGTAGACCCCGTGAGGGGAGGCGAGCAGTACTTC. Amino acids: CASSVDPVRGGEQYF.

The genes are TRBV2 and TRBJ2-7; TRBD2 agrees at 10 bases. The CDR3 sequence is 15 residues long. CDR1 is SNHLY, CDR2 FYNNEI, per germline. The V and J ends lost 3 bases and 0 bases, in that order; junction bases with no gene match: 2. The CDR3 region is CASSDWTSGSYEQYF. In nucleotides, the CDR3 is TGTGCCAGCAGTGATTGGACTAGCGGCTCCTACGAGCAGTACTTC.

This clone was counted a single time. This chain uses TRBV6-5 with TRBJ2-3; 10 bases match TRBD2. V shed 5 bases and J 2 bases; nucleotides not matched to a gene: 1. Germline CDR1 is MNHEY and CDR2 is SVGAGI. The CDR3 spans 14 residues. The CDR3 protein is CASSSGRATDTQYF. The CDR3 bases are TGTGCCAGCAGTAGCGGGAGGGCCACAGATACGCAGTATTTT.

The CDR3 DNA sequence: TGCGCCAGCAGCCGCGTTCCCTCTGGGGCCAACGTCCTGACTTTC. Translation: CASSRVPSGANVLTF. This chain links TRBV4-1 with TRBJ2-6; D gene unclear. This CDR3 has 15 residues. Germline lookup yields CDR1 MGHRA and CDR2 YSYEKL. V lost 4 bases, J lost 0 bases, and 7 bases lay in between.

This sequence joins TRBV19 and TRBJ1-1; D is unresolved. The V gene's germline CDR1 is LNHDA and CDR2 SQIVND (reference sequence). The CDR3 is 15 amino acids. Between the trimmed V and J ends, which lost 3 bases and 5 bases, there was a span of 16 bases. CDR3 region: CASSILSSPGTEAFF. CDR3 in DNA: TGTGCCAGTAGTATCCTCTCCTCACCGGGGACTGAAGCTTTCTTT.

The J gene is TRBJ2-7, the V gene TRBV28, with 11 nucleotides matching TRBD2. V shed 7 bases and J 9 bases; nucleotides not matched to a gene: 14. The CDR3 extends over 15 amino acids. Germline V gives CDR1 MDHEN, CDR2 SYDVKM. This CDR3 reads CASKGGASGRWGQYF. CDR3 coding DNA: TGTGCCAGCAAAGGGGGGGCTAGCGGGAGGTGGGGGCAGTACTTC.

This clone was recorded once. The CDR3 spells CASSDTGAGANVLTF. The CDR3 region has the DNA TGTGCCAGCAGTGATACAGGGGCCGGGGCCAACGTCCTGACTTTC. The chain recombines TRBV6-4 with TRBJ2-6; TRBD1 aligns across 7 bases. Germline trimming cut 3 bases from V and 4 bases from J; bases unmatched to any gene: 3. The CDR3 sequence is 15 residues long. CDR1 and CDR2 from the germline V gene are MRHNA and SNTAGT.

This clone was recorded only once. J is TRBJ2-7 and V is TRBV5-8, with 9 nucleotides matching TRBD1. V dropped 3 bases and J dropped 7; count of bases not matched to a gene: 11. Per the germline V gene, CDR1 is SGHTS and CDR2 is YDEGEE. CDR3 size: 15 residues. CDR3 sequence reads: CASSWTGTGLWEQYF. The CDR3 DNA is TGTGCCAGCAGCTGGACCGGGACAGGGCTATGGGAGCAGTACTTC.

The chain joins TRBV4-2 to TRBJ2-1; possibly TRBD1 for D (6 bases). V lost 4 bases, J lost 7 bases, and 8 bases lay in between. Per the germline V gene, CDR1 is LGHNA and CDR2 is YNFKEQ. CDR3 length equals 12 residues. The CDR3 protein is CASSPTGNEQFF. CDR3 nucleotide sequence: TGTGCCAGCAGCCCCACAGGGAATGAGCAGTTCTTC.

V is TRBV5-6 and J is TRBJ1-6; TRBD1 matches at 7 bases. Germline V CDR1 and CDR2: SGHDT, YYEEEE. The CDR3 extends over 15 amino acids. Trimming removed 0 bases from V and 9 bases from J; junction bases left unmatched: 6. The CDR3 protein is CASSLGDSDLSPLHF. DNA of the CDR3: TGTGCCAGCAGCTTGGGGGACAGTGACCTTTCACCCCTCCACTTT.

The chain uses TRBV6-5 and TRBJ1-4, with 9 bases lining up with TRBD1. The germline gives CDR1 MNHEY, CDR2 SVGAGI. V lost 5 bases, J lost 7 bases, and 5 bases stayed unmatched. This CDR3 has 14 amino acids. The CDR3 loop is CASSPQGAAEKLFF. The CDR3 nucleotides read TGTGCCAGCAGTCCACAGGGGGCAGCTGAAAAACTGTTTTTT.

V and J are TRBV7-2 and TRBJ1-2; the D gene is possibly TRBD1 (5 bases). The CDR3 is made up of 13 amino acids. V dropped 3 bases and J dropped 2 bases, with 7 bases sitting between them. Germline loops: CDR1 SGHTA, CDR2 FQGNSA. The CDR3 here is CASSFGGNYGYTF. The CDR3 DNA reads TGTGCCAGCAGCTTCGGGGGGAACTATGGCTACACCTTC.

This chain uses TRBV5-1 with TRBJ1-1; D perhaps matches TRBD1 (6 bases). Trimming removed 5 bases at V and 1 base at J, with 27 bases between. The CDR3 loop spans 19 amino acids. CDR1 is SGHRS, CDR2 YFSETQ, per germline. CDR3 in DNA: TGCGCCAGCAGTGAGGGAAAACCGGGACAACACTTGGAGAACACTGAAGCTTTCTTT. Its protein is CASSEGKPGQHLENTEAFF.

Here the CDR3 reads CASSLYSPWGSGLAGTTSTDTQYF. CDR3 nucleotide sequence: TGTGCCAGCAGTTTATATTCTCCTTGGGGTTCGGGACTAGCGGGAACAACTAGCACAGATACGCAGTATTTT. The rearrangement uses TRBV28 and TRBJ2-3; TRBD2 aligns across 13 bases. With 1 base clipped from V and 0 bases from J, the junction kept 22 bases outside the gene matches. This CDR3 contains 24 residues. CDR1 and CDR2 from the germline V gene are MDHEN and SYDVKM.

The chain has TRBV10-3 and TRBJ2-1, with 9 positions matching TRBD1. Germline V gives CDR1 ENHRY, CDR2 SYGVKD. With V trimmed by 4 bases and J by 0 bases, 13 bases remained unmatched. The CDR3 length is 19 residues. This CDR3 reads CAISGQTGGTGSSYNEQFF. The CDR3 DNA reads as TGTGCCATCAGTGGTCAGACAGGGGGAACTGGGAGCTCCTACAATGAGCAGTTCTTC.

This CDR3 reads CASSSRASGTYEQYF. CDR3 in DNA: TGTGCCAGCAGCTCAAGGGCTAGCGGAACCTACGAGCAGTACTTC. The V call is TRBV7-2, the J call TRBJ2-7, with 7 bases identical to TRBD2. V dropped 4 bases and J dropped 2; count of bases not matched to a gene: 8. The CDR3 is made up of 15 amino acids. Germline CDR1 and CDR2: SGHTA and FQGNSA.

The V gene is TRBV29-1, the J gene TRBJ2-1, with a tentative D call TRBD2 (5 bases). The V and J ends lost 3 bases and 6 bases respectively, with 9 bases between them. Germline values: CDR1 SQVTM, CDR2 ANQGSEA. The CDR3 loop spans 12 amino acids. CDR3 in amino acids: CSVDRGSNEQFF. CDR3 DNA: TGCAGCGTTGACCGGGGATCCAATGAGCAGTTCTTC.

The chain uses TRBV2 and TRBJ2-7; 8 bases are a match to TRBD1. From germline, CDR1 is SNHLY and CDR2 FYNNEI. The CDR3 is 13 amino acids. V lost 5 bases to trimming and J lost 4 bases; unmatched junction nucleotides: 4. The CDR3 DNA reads TGTGCCAGCAGTAGACAGGGGTCGTACGAGCAGTACTTC. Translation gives CASSRQGSYEQYF.

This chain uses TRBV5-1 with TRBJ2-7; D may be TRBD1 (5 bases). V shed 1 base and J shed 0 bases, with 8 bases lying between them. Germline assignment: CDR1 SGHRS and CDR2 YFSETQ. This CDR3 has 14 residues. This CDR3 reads CASSLRQGSYEQYF. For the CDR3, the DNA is TGCGCCAGCAGCTTGAGGCAGGGCTCCTACGAGCAGTACTTC.

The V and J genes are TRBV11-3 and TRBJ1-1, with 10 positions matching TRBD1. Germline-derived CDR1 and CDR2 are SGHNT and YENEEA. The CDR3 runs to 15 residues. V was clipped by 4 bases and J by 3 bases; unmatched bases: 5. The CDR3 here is CASSSGTGEYTEAFF. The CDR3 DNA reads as TGTGCCAGCAGCTCTGGGACAGGGGAGTACACTGAAGCTTTCTTT.

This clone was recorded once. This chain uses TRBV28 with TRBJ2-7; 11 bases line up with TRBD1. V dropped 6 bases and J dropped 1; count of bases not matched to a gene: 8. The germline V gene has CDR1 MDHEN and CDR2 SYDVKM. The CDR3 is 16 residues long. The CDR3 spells CASRSPGQGASYEQYF. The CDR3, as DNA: TGTGCCAGCAGATCCCCTGGACAGGGGGCTTCCTACGAGCAGTACTTC.

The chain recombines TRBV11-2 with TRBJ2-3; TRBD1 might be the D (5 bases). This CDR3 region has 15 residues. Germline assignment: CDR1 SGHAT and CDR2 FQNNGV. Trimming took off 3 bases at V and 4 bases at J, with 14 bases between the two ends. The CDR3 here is CASSFRRGKADTQYF. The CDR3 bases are TGTGCCAGCAGCTTCAGAAGGGGCAAGGCAGATACGCAGTATTTT.

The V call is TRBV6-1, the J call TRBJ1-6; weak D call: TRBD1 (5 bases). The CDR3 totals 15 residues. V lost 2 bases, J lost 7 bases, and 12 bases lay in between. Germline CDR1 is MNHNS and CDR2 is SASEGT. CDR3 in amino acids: CASSERVGENSPLHF. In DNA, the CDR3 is TGTGCCAGCAGTGAACGAGTAGGGGAAAATTCACCCCTCCACTTT.

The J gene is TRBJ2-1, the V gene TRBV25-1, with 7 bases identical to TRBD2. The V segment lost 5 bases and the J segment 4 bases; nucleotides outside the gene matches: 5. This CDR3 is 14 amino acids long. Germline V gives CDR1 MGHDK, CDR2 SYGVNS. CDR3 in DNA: TGTGCCAGCAGTAATCAGCGGGGATACAATGAGCAGTTCTTC. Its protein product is CASSNQRGYNEQFF.